The 19 T cell receptor beta chains below all came from one sample that was sequenced in a study of blood T cell repertoires in COVID-19. Sequencing used immunoSEQ multiplex PCR; TCRdb keeps in-frame clones, though not all of them. The data show 300,000 or so clones, approximately 86% seen once. Sequenced: PBMCs or T cells enriched from blood (not recorded which). The receptor set was obtained from a woman between 35 and 50 years old with acute COVID-19.

The chain links TRBV7-9 to TRBJ2-7, with TRBD2 matching 7 bases. The CDR3 has 13 amino acids. Germline V gene lookup returns CDR1 SEHNR and CDR2 FQNEAQ (reference sequence). V lost 1 base and J lost 5; bases outside the gene matches: 2. CDR3 bases: TGTGCCAGCAGCTTAGGCGGGAGTAACGAGCAGTACTTC. This gives the protein CASSLGGSNEQYF. The full variable domain, completed using reference TRBV7-9 and TRBJ2-7, is DTGVSQNPRHKITKRGQNVTFRCDPISEHNRLYWYRQTLGQGPEFLTYFQNEAQLEKSRLLSDRFSAERPKGSFSTLEIQRTEQGDSAMYLCASSLGGSNEQYFGPGTRLTVT.

V and J are TRBV2 and TRBJ1-1; a weak D match, TRBD1 (6 bases). Germline V CDR1 and CDR2: SNHLY, FYNNEI. The germline V and J ends were trimmed by 4 bases and 5 bases, with 17 bases remaining between them. The CDR3 has 15 residues. The CDR3 loop reads CASSGTAYGATEAFF. The CDR3 DNA sequence: TGTGCCAGCAGTGGGACAGCCTATGGGGCGACTGAAGCTTTCTTT.

V is TRBV29-1 and J is TRBJ2-3; TRBD1 aligns across 9 bases. V was pared by 4 bases and J by 6 bases, with 11 bases of the junction left unmatched. Per germline, CDR1 SQVTM and CDR2 ANQGSEA. The CDR3 covers 15 residues. CDR3 nucleotides: TGCAGCGTTGGCCCGGGACAGGGACCTTGGGATACGCAGTATTTT. Its protein product is CSVGPGQGPWDTQYF.

The rearrangement joins TRBV3-1 (or the pseudogene TRBV3-2) to TRBJ2-3; tentatively, D is TRBD1 (6 bases). Germline V lookup: CDR1 LGHDT, CDR2 YNNKEL (reference sequence). This CDR3 is 15 amino acids long. V lost 5 bases and J lost 4, with 16 bases in between. The CDR3 DNA sequence: TGTGCCAGCAGCTTGACAGGAGCCCTCGCAGATACGCAGTATTTT. Its translation: CASSLTGALADTQYF.

V usage is TRBV3-1 (or the pseudogene TRBV3-2) and J usage is TRBJ2-1; possibly TRBD1 for D (6 bases). Per germline, CDR1 LGHDT and CDR2 YNNKEL (reference sequence). V lost 5 bases, J lost 10 bases, and 15 bases lay in between. The CDR3 totals 13 residues. This CDR3 reads CASSALTGREQFF. The CDR3 DNA is TGTGCCAGCAGCGCACTCACAGGGCGCGAGCAGTTCTTC.

The table lists this clone with a count of one. The rearrangement links TRBV24-1 to TRBJ2-3; 9 bases agree with TRBD2. CDR1 is KGHDR and CDR2 is SFDVKD in the germline V gene. The CDR3 runs 18 residues. The J segment lost 3 bases and the V segment lost 4 bases, leaving 13 bases of the junction unmatched. CDR3 nucleotides: TGTGCCACCAGTGACGTCCTCTCGGCGGGAGGGTCGACAGATACGCAGTATTTT. Protein product: CATSDVLSAGGSTDTQYF.

The chain employs TRBV7-9 and TRBJ1-4; 8 nucleotides agree with TRBD1. The CDR3 runs to 15 residues. Germline CDR1 is SEHNR and CDR2 is FQNEAQ (reference sequence). With V trimmed by 5 bases and J by 3 bases, 5 bases remained unmatched. The CDR3 DNA is TGTGCCAGCAGCAGACAGGGGTATGCTAATGAAAAACTGTTTTTT. Protein sequence: CASSRQGYANEKLFF. Looking up the rest from reference TRBV7-9 and TRBJ1-4 gives the full variable domain: DTGVSQNPRHKITKRGQNVTFRCDPISEHNRLYWYRQTLGQGPEFLTYFQNEAQLEKSRLLSDRFSAERPKGSFSTLEIQRTEQGDSAMYLCASSRQGYANEKLFFGSGTQLSVL.

This sequence joins TRBV28 and TRBJ2-7, with TRBD2 as a possible D gene (6 bases). V dropped 5 bases and J dropped 4 bases, with 18 bases sitting between them. Germline lookup yields CDR1 MDHEN and CDR2 SYDVKM. This CDR3 is 15 amino acids long. CDR3 bases: TGTGCCAGCAGTCCGGAAAGACTAGTCGCTTACGAGCAGTACTTC. Translating gives CASSPERLVAYEQYF.

V and J are TRBV5-6 and TRBJ1-3; D is unclear. Trimming shortened V by 3 bases and J by 1 base, and 20 bases separated the two germline ends. CDR1 is SGHDT and CDR2 is YYEEEE in the germline V gene. The CDR3 is 18 residues long. The CDR3 DNA reads TGTGCCAGCAGCTCGCTCTGGGCGGGTGACGCTTCTGGAAACACCATATATTTT. Its protein product is CASSSLWAGDASGNTIYF.

This clone occurred a few times. This chain joins TRBV21-1 and TRBJ1-6; TRBD1 is taken as the D call from the table, unchecked against the DNA. TRBV21-1 represents a pseudogene. The CDR3 consists of 18 residues. The CDR3 loop reads CASSLPPEGAVGNSPLHF. The DNA of the CDR3 is TGTGCCAGCAGCCTTCCCCCCGAGGGGGCGGTGGGGAACTCACCCCTCCACTTT.

The rearrangement links TRBV7-2 to TRBJ2-7, with 11 bases lining up with TRBD2. The CDR3 sequence is 16 residues long. From germline, CDR1 is SGHTA and CDR2 FQGNSA. V dropped 0 bases and J dropped 1; count of bases not matched to a gene: 2. DNA of the CDR3: TGTGCCAGCAGCTTAGCTGCTAGCGGGGGGTCCTACGAGCAGTACTTC. This gives the protein CASSLAASGGSYEQYF.

This clone was seen a handful of times. J is TRBJ1-5 and V is TRBV23-1, with D maybe TRBD1 (5 bases). TRBV23-1 is an ORF, and what it does is uncertain. The CDR3 has 16 residues. The V gene lost 2 bases and the J gene lost 2 bases, with 13 bases spanning the gap. The CDR3 region is CASSQRKGRGNQPQHF. The CDR3 bases are TGCGCCAGCAGTCAAAGGAAGGGGCGAGGCAATCAGCCCCAGCATTTT.

This chain links TRBV27 with TRBJ2-3; D remains ambiguous. Germline V CDR1 and CDR2: MNHEY, SMNVEV (reference sequence). The CDR3 runs to 13 residues. V lost 3 bases and J 1 base, leaving 5 bases between the germline ends. The CDR3 DNA reads TGTGCCAGCAGTTTGGCGGGCACAGATACGCAGTATTTT. The encoded protein is CASSLAGTDTQYF.

The V and J genes are TRBV25-1 and TRBJ1-4; D is undetermined. CDR3 length: 13 amino acids. The V end was cut by 3 bases, the J end by 5 bases, with 7 bases between. Per germline, CDR1 MGHDK and CDR2 SYGVNS. The CDR3 loop reads CASSDRRNEKLFF. The DNA for the CDR3 is TGTGCCAGCAGTGACAGGAGGAATGAAAAACTGTTTTTT.

V gene TRBV6-5 combines with J gene TRBJ2-7; D is undetermined. CDR1 and CDR2 (germline): MNHEY, SVGAGI. V lost 6 bases and J lost 7, with 22 bases in between. The CDR3 totals 15 residues. The CDR3 DNA is TGTGCCAGCAGCCGGAGCACCGCACCGAACACTGAGCAGTACTTC. It is translated as CASSRSTAPNTEQYF.

This chain links TRBV15 with TRBJ1-1, with D possibly TRBD1 on 5 matching bases. The CDR3 runs 16 residues. Germline V gives CDR1 LNHNV, CDR2 YYDKDF (reference sequence). V was shortened by 2 bases and J by 4 bases, with 17 bases between the two germline ends. This CDR3 is CATSRKRFREGTEAFF. DNA for the CDR3: TGTGCCACCAGCAGAAAAAGATTCAGGGAGGGCACTGAAGCTTTCTTT.

The rearrangement links TRBV7-9 to TRBJ2-7, with D possibly being TRBD1 (6 bases). The length of the CDR3 is 14 residues. CDR1 and CDR2 from the germline V gene are SEHNR and FQNEAQ (reference sequence). The ends were cut back, 4 bases at V and 3 bases at J, with 13 bases in the middle. The CDR3, as DNA: TGTGCCAGCAGCTCTCATCCGACAGGCTACGAGCAGTACTTC. This translates into CASSSHPTGYEQYF.

This clone was counted between two and nine times. Within the sample, other DNA sequences also encode this same CDR3. The rearrangement links TRBV6-5 to TRBJ1-1; D is ambiguous. The CDR3 runs 13 residues. In germline, CDR1 is MNHEY, CDR2 SVGAGI. V gave up 0 bases and J gave up 7 bases, with 9 bases separating them. CDR3 nucleotide sequence: TGTGCCAGCAGTTACTCGAATAGTCTTGAAGCTTTCTTT. It encodes CASSYSNSLEAFF.

This clone occurred a few times. V usage is TRBV7-3 and J usage is TRBJ1-6; 9 nucleotides line up with TRBD1. Germline V gives CDR1 SGHTA, CDR2 FQGTGA. CDR3 length: 14 residues. The ends lost 4 bases at V and 7 bases at J; junction bases unmatched: 2. The CDR3 coding sequence is TGTGCCAGCAGCTCGGACAGGGGAAATTCACCCCTCCACTTT. Translating it yields CASSSDRGNSPLHF. Variable domain in full (rest from reference TRBV7-3 and TRBJ1-6): GAGVSQTPSNKVTEKGKYVELRCDPISGHTALYWYRQSLGQGPEFLIYFQGTGAADDSGLPNDRFFAVRPEGSVSTLKIQRTERGDSAVYLCASSSDRGNSPLHFGNGTRLTVT.